These T cell receptor beta chains were read from a single sample in a study of control samples from healthy donors and cancer patients. Sequenced by immunoSEQ multiplex PCR; TCRdb stores in-frame clones only, minus some. The repertoire consists of approximately 100,000 clones, with around nine tenths occurring once and the leading ten covering 7.8%. The sample consisted of blood. The source is a man aged 30 to 45 in good health. The CDR3 runs from the conserved cysteine through the conserved F or W. The order of the fields is V gene, D gene, J gene, CDR3 length, clone size, CDR3 protein, CDR3 DNA. A D gene is named only where the DNA matches it firmly. Clone size appears in some rows only: once, few, many, or a class for an expanded clone.

V: TRBV4-1; D: TRBD2; J: TRBJ2-1; length: 17; size: -; CDR3: CASSQVNRRGGRYEQFF; DNA: TGCGCCAGCAGCCAAGTTAACAGGCGGGGGGGCAGGTATGAGCAGTTCTTC
V: TRBV19; D: TRBD2; J: TRBJ2-3; length: 17; size: once; CDR3: CASSSLGLAESTDTQYF; DNA: TGTGCCAGTAGTTCCCTCGGACTAGCGGAAAGCACAGATACGCAGTATTTT
V: TRBV19; D: -; J: TRBJ1-3; length: 15; size: -; CDR3: CASKRQTRQQGTIYF; DNA: TGTGCCAGTAAACGCCAAACTCGACAGCAAGGCACCATATATTTT
V: TRBV3-1/TRBV3-2; D: TRBD2; J: TRBJ2-3; length: 16; size: -; CDR3: CASSQDTSGGTDTQYF; DNA: TGTGCCAGCAGCCAAGATACTAGCGGGGGTACAGATACGCAGTATTTT
V: TRBV5-8; D: TRBD1; J: TRBJ1-1; length: 15; size: -; CDR3: CASSRTGTGRTEAFF; DNA: TGTGCCAGCAGCCGGACCGGGACAGGGAGGACTGAAGCTTTCTTT
V: TRBV7-8; D: -; J: TRBJ2-7; length: 14; size: -; CDR3: CASSLVGPSYEQYF; DNA: TGTGCCAGCAGCTTAGTGGGCCCTTCCTACGAGCAGTACTTC
V: TRBV7-7; D: -; J: TRBJ2-1; length: 13; size: -; CDR3: CASSLEGRNEQFF; DNA: TGTGCCAGCAGCTTGGAGGGTAGAAATGAGCAGTTCTTC
V: TRBV3-1/TRBV3-2; D: -; J: TRBJ2-7; length: 15; size: -; CDR3: CASSPLDTGLDEQYF; DNA: TGTGCCAGCAGCCCCCTAGATACGGGTTTGGACGAGCAGTACTTC
V: TRBV4-2; D: TRBD2; J: TRBJ2-3; length: 16; size: -; CDR3: CASSQDDPGGTDTQYF; DNA: TGTGCCAGCAGCCAAGATGATCCGGGGGGAACAGATACGCAGTATTTT
V: TRBV7-9; D: TRBD1; J: TRBJ2-7; length: 14; size: -; CDR3: CASSSGRGIYEQYF; DNA: TGTGCCAGCAGCTCTGGCAGGGGGATCTACGAGCAGTACTTC
V: TRBV29-1; D: -; J: TRBJ2-3; length: 12; size: -; CDR3: CSVEIRTYTQYF; DNA: TGCAGCGTTGAGATACGGACATATACGCAGTATTTT
V: TRBV5-1; D: -; J: TRBJ1-2; length: 14; size: once; CDR3: CASTPDGGPNGYTF; DNA: TGCGCCAGCACCCCGGACGGGGGGCCGAATGGCTACACCTTC
V: TRBV5-5; D: -; J: TRBJ1-5; length: 16; size: -; CDR3: CASSLEGDESNQPQHF; DNA: TGTGCCAGCAGCTTGGAGGGGGACGAAAGCAATCAGCCCCAGCATTTT
V: TRBV30; D: -; J: TRBJ1-2; length: 15; size: few; CDR3: CAWSVSGGGKDGYTF; DNA: TGTGCCTGGAGTGTGTCGGGGGGAGGAAAGGATGGCTACACCTTC
V: TRBV6-6; D: TRBD1; J: TRBJ1-5; length: 14; size: -; CDR3: CASRGTGENQPQHF; DNA: TGTGCCAGCAGGGGGACAGGGGAGAATCAGCCCCAGCATTTT
V: TRBV6-6; D: -; J: TRBJ1-4; length: 14; size: -; CDR3: CASLDRETNEKLFF; DNA: TGTGCCAGCCTCGACCGGGAAACTAATGAAAAACTGTTTTTT
V: TRBV6-6; D: -; J: TRBJ1-3; length: 13; size: -; CDR3: CASSYSNGNTIYF; DNA: TGTGCCAGCAGTTACTCGAATGGAAACACCATATATTTT
V: TRBV5-4; D: -; J: TRBJ2-6; length: 16; size: -; CDR3: CASSLPSSAGANVLTF; DNA: TGTGCCAGCAGCTTACCCTCTAGCGCTGGGGCCAACGTCCTGACTTTC
V: TRBV18; D: TRBD1; J: TRBJ1-1; length: 16; size: -; CDR3: CASSPNRGQGNTEAFF; DNA: TGTGCCAGCTCACCGAATAGGGGACAGGGGAACACTGAAGCTTTCTTT
V: TRBV10-2; D: -; J: TRBJ1-1; length: 15; size: -; CDR3: CASSESRSGATEAFF; DNA: TGCGCCAGCAGTGAGTCGCGGTCTGGGGCCACTGAAGCTTTCTTT
V: TRBV7-9; D: TRBD2; J: TRBJ2-1; length: 13; size: once; CDR3: CASKSSGGDEQFF; DNA: TGTGCCAGCAAGTCTAGCGGGGGGGATGAGCAGTTCTTC
V: TRBV24-1; D: -; J: TRBJ1-2; length: 13; size: -; CDR3: CATSESDGYGYTF; DNA: TGTGCCACCAGTGAATCCGACGGCTATGGCTACACCTTC
V: TRBV23-1; D: -; J: TRBJ2-1; length: 16; size: -; CDR3: CASSHQWSGSPCEQFF; DNA: TGCGCCAGCAGTCACCAATGGTCGGGGTCTCCGTGTGAGCAGTTCTTC
V: TRBV5-1; D: TRBD1; J: TRBJ1-2; length: 14; size: -; CDR3: CASSQIGQAFGYTF; DNA: TGCGCCAGCAGCCAAATAGGACAGGCTTTTGGCTACACCTTC
V: TRBV19; D: TRBD2; J: TRBJ2-3; length: 14; size: -; CDR3: CASSTGTSTDTQYF; DNA: TGTGCCAGTAGTACAGGGACTAGTACAGATACGCAGTATTTT